The clone carrying this T cell receptor (beta chain) was seen just once. What it binds is not known. The source of the sample is a study of T cells in localized non-small cell lung cancer. Study-level points and caveats: Uninvolved nearby lung showed the greatest T cell clonality, exceeding that found in tumor. Paired adjacent lung recovered a median roughly 60 of the top 100 tumor clones. Tumor samples were not multi-region, leaving intratumor heterogeneity unexcluded.

Profiling relied on immunoSEQ multiplex PCR, and the TCRdb table lists in-frame clones only, not all of them. The sample holds around 30,000 clones; less than 95% are singletons and the top ten take over 25%. Source: peripheral blood, taken before any cancer treatment. This TCR derives from a female donor of 60 years or more with stage I lung adenocarcinoma.

The CDR3 region is CAWSGTDGGKQFF. CDR3 nucleotides: TGTGCCTGGAGTGGGACAGACGGCGGGAAGCAGTTCTTC. V usage is TRBV30 and J usage is TRBJ2-1, with D perhaps assigned TRBD1 or TRBD2 (6 bases each). CDR3 length: 13 residues. From germline, CDR1 is GTSNPN and CDR2 SVGIG (reference sequence). Trimming shortened V by 1 base and J by 11 bases, and 15 bases separated the two germline ends.